This note documents a single T cell receptor beta chain sequence. This sample was taken from a study of CD8+ T cells in alopecia areata. Per the germline V gene, CDR1 is LNHDA and CDR2 is SQIVND (reference sequence). There are 14 residues in the CDR3. Trimming took off 6 bases at V and 4 bases at J, with 15 bases between the two ends. Treatment noted: oral pan-JAK inhibitor, 5-10 mg twice daily. cDNA reverse transcribed from extracted RNA served as the sequencing template. Assay used: immunoSEQ multiplex PCR; TCRdb lists only in-frame clones, some missing. This sample has 200,000 to 250,000 clones, with 64% found just once.

The input for sequencing was CD4+ T cells sorted from blood, taken at week 4, from a patient treated with tofacitinib. The clonotype originates from a human donor with alopecia areata. The rearrangement uses TRBV19 and TRBJ1-2; D is uncertain. CDR3 in DNA: TGTGCCAGTAGACTGTCCAGAGACTTCTATGGCTACACCTTC. It codes for CASRLSRDFYGYTF.